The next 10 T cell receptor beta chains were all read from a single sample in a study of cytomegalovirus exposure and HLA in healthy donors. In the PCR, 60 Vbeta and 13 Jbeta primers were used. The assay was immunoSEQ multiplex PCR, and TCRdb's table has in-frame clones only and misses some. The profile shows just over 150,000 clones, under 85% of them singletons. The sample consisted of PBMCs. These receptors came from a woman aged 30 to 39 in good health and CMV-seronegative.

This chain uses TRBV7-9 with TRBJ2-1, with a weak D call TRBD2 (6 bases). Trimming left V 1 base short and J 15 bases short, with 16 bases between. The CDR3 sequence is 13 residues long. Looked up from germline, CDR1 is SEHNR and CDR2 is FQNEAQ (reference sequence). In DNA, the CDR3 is TGTGCCAGCAGCTTAGAGGGACTCAAGCCGGGGTTCTTC. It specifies CASSLEGLKPGFF.

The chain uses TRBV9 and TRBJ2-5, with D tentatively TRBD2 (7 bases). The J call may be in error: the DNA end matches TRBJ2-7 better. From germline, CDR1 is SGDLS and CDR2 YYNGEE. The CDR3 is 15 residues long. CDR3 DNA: TGTGCCAGCAGCCCCCAGGGGCGGGGGCCCCTCGAGCAGTACTTC. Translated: CASSPQGRGPLEQYF.

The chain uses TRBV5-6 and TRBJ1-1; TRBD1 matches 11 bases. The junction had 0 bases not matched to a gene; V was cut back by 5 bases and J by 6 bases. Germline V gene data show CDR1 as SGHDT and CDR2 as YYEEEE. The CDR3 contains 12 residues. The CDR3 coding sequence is TGTGCCAGCAGGGGACAGGGGGCTGAAGCTTTCTTT. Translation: CASRGQGAEAFF.

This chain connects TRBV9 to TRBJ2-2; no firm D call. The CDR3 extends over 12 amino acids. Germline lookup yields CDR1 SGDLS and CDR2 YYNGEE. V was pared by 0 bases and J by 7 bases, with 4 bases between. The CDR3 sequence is CASSVGGGELFF. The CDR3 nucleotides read TGTGCCAGCAGCGTAGGCGGCGGGGAGCTGTTTTTT.

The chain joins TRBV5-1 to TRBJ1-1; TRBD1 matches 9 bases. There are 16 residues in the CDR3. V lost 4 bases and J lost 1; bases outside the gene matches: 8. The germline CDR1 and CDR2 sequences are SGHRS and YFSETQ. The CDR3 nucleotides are TGCGCCAGCAGCCCCGGACAGGGGAATAGGAACACTGAAGCTTTCTTT. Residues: CASSPGQGNRNTEAFF.

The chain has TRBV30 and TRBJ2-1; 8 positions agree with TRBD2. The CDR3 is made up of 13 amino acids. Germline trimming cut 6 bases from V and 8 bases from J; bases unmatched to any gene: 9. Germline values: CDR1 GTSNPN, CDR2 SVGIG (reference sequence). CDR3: CACAAGARHEQFF. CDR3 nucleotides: TGTGCCTGTGCAGCGGGGGCCCGTCATGAGCAGTTCTTC.

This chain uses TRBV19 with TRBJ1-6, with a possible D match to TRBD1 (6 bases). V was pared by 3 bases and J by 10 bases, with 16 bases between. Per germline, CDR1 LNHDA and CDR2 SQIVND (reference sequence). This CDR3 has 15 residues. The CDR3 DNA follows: TGTGCCAGTAGTATGTGGGACAACAAAGGCTCACCCCTCCACTTT. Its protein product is CASSMWDNKGSPLHF.

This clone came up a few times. Written as DNA, the CDR3 is TGTGCCAGCAGCTTTACAGGGGGCGAGGAAAAACTGTTTTTT. Encoded protein: CASSFTGGEEKLFF. J is TRBJ1-4 and V is TRBV11-2; TRBD1 agrees at 9 bases. Germline lookup yields CDR1 SGHAT and CDR2 FQNNGV. V trimming: 3 bases; J trimming: 8 bases; junction bases outside the gene matches: 4. The CDR3 loop spans 14 amino acids.

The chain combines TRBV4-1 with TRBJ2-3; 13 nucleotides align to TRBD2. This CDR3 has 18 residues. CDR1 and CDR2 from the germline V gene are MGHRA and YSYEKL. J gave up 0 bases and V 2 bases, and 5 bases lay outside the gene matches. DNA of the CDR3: TGCGCCAGCAGCCAACCCCGACTAGCGGGGGGAAGCACAGATACGCAGTATTTT. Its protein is CASSQPRLAGGSTDTQYF.

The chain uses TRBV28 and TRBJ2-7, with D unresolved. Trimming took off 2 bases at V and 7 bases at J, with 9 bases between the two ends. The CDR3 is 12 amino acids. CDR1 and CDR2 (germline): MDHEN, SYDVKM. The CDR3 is CASSLGPVEQYF. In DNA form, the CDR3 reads TGTGCCAGCAGTTTAGGGCCCGTGGAGCAGTACTTC.